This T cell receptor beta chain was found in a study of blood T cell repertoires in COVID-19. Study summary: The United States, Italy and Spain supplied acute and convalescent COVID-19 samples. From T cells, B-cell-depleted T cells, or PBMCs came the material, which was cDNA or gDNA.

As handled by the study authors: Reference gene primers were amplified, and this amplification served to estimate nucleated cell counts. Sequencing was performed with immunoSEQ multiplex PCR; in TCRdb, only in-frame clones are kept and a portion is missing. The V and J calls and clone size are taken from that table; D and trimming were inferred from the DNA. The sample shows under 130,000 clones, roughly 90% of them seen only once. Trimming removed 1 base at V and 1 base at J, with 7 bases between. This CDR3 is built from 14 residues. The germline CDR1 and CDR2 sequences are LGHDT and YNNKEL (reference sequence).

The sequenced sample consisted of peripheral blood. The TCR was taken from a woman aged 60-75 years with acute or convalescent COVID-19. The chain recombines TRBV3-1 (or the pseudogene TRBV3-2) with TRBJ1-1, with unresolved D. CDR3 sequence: CASSQVRGNTEAFF. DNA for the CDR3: TGTGCCAGCAGCCAAGTCCGGGGGAACACTGAAGCTTTCTTT.